The 2 T cell receptor beta chains below were found in one sample sequenced in a study of somatic mutations in cytotoxic T cells in rheumatoid arthritis. Sequencing was performed with immunoSEQ multiplex PCR; in TCRdb, only in-frame clones are kept and a portion is missing. The data hold about 26,000 clones, with over 80% observed a single time. Sample: CD8+ T cells sorted from blood. The receptor source for this set is a man over 45 in good health.

This clone was observed a few times. This sequence joins TRBV27 and TRBJ2-2; maybe TRBD1 (6 bases). V gave up 5 bases and J gave up 6 bases, with 22 bases separating them. CDR1 and CDR2 (germline): MNHEY, SMNVEV (reference sequence). The CDR3 runs 17 residues. As DNA, the CDR3 is TGTGCCAGCAGTCCTTACAGGGTTCGGGTCAAATCCGGGGAGCTGTTTTTT. Translating it yields CASSPYRVRVKSGELFF.

The chain is built from TRBV11-3 and TRBJ2-1, with TRBD2 matching 7 bases. Per germline, CDR1 SGHNT and CDR2 YENEEA. The CDR3 covers 15 residues. With 0 bases clipped from V and 5 bases from J, the junction kept 4 bases outside the gene matches. CDR3 amino acids: CASSLELASNNEQFF. CDR3 DNA sequence: TGTGCCAGCAGCTTAGAACTAGCGTCAAACAATGAGCAGTTCTTC.